These 21 T cell receptor beta chains were all obtained from the same sample, sequenced in a study of human T cells and chemical hapten exposure (dated by TCRdb to the early 2020s). To prepare the library, RACE was applied. Sequencing used a NextSeq 500. TCRdb reworked the public reads: Q25 trimming with fastp, MiXCR clone assembly, productive beta chains retained. Duplicate CDR3 protein sequences are folded into a single record with the most common DNA and genes. Within this sample are some 250,000 distinct CDR3 sequences, with almost 8% of them counted one time only. The biggest ten clones account for 0.9% to 1.5% of the sample. The time point label for this specimen denotes: pre-sensitization, week 0. Per the publication, the treatment or condition label means: therapeutic diphenylcyclopropenone sensitization with weekly scalp DPC. Sequencing used whole blood, obtained in connection with sensitization to the hapten diphenylcyclopropenone (DPC). The receptors originated from a man aged 18 to 35 with alopecia areata. Some clones in this sample may be carry-over from other donors' samples.

Ten or more counts support this clonotype. V and J are TRBV27 and TRBJ2-7; D unresolved. The CDR3 runs to 13 residues. Between the trimmed V and J ends, which lost 3 bases and 2 bases, there was a span of 8 bases. Germline CDR1 and CDR2: MNHEY and SMNVEV (reference sequence). The DNA of the CDR3 is TGTGCCAGCAGTTTCGGAGCAGCCTACGAGCAGTACGTC. It is translated as CASSFGAAYEQYV.

This clonotype was observed many times. The J gene is TRBJ2-3, the V gene TRBV6-2 or TRBV6-3; either TRBD1 or TRBD2 may supply D (5 bases each). The V gene's germline CDR1 is MNHEY and CDR2 SVGEGT. This CDR3 has 15 residues. Trimming cost V 7 bases and J 1 base, with 15 bases left between them. The CDR3 reads CASTKEGIGTDTQYF. The CDR3 DNA sequence: TGTGCCAGCACCAAAGAGGGGATAGGCACAGATACGCAGTATTTT.

Ten or more counts support this clonotype. The chain couples TRBV7-3 to TRBJ1-6, with D unclear. With 5 bases removed from V and 0 bases from J, the gap between germline ends came to 2 bases. Germline V CDR1 and CDR2: SGHTA, FQGTGA. The CDR3 is made up of 13 amino acids. The CDR3 DNA follows: TGTGCCAGCAGCGCCTCCTATAATTCACCCCTCCACTTT. Protein sequence: CASSASYNSPLHF. Full variable domain (missing parts from reference TRBV7-3 and TRBJ1-6): GAGVSQTPSNKVTEKGKYVELRCDPISGHTALYWYRQSLGQGPEFLIYFQGTGAADDSGLPNDRFFAVRPEGSVSTLKIQRTERGDSAVYLCASSASYNSPLHFGNGTRLTVT.

This clonotype was counted many times. This chain links TRBV15 with TRBJ1-2, with unresolved D. CDR3 length: 15 residues. Germline V gene sequence: CDR1 LNHNV, CDR2 YYDKDF (reference sequence). Deletions cut 2 bases from V and 4 bases from J, with 14 bases between. The CDR3 protein is CATSRITDTRYGYTF. Written as DNA, the CDR3 is TGTGCCACCAGCAGAATCACAGACACGCGCTATGGCTACACCTTC.

J is TRBJ2-3 and V is TRBV7-2, with 10 bases that match TRBD2. With V trimmed by 4 bases and J by 3 bases, 7 bases remained unmatched. CDR1 is SGHTA, CDR2 FQGNSA, per germline. This CDR3 has 16 residues. The CDR3 is CASSSPTSGVTDTQYF. The CDR3 DNA reads TGTGCCAGCAGCTCTCCAACTAGCGGGGTGACAGATACGCAGTATTTT.

The rearrangement links TRBV29-1 to TRBJ1-2; TRBD1 matches 8 bases. V dropped 3 bases and J dropped 6; count of bases not matched to a gene: 12. The germline V gene encodes CDR1 SQVTM and CDR2 ANQGSEA. This CDR3 has 15 residues. The DNA for the CDR3 is TGCAGCGTTGAGATATACGGACAGGGTTCAGATGGCTACACCTTC. This encodes CSVEIYGQGSDGYTF.

This clonotype was counted only a few times. The V gene is TRBV29-1, the J gene TRBJ1-2; maybe TRBD1 (5 bases). This CDR3 is 12 amino acids long. Germline V gene lookup returns CDR1 SQVTM and CDR2 ANQGSEA. Trimming took 4 bases from V and 2 from J, leaving 8 bases between them. The CDR3 protein is CSVVQGNYGYTF. CDR3 nucleotides: TGCAGCGTTGTCCAGGGAAACTATGGCTACACCTTC.

This clonotype was recorded a few times. The chain links TRBV6-1 to TRBJ2-7; no firm D call. Germline loops: CDR1 MNHNS, CDR2 SASEGT. This CDR3 is 13 amino acids long. Trimming took off 4 bases at V and 3 bases at J, with 10 bases between the two ends. CDR3 sequence (DNA): TGTGCCAGCAGTGGCCGGGTGAACTACGAGCAGTACGTC. This translates into CASSGRVNYEQYV.

Note on this clonotype: A read error may produce the germline difference seen at one junction end. The gene calls are TRBV12-3 or TRBV12-4 and TRBJ2-7; 7 bases are shared with TRBD1. The CDR3 is 15 amino acids. DNA for the CDR3: TGTGCCAGCAGGTTAGCCACAGGGGCGACCTACGAGCAGTACTTC. This gives the protein CASRLATGATYEQYF.

The chain carries TRBV6-5 and TRBJ1-5; tentatively, D is TRBD1 (5 bases). This CDR3 region has 15 residues. The ends were cut back, 0 bases at V and 4 bases at J, with 10 bases in the middle. The V gene's germline CDR1 is MNHEY and CDR2 SVGAGI. The CDR3 nucleotides are TGTGCCAGCAGTTACTCTTCGGGGGATAATCAGCCCCAGCATTTT. Protein sequence: CASSYSSGDNQPQHF.

This clonotype has ten or more counts. The J gene is TRBJ1-1, the V gene TRBV4-1, with a weak D call TRBD1 (5 bases). The germline V and J ends were trimmed by 4 bases and 11 bases, with 20 bases remaining between them. The V gene's germline CDR1 is MGHRA and CDR2 YSYEKL. This CDR3 has 14 amino acids. The CDR3: CASSRSWGIGRAFF. The CDR3 region has the DNA TGCGCCAGCAGCCGAAGCTGGGGGATCGGGAGGGCTTTCTTT.

This clonotype was counted between two and nine times. The genes are TRBV7-9 and TRBJ2-3; 15 nucleotides agree with TRBD2. CDR1 SEHNR and CDR2 FQNEAQ come from the germline V gene (reference sequence). The CDR3 spans 17 residues. The trim removed 4 bases at V and 13 bases at J, leaving 15 bases unmatched. The DNA of the CDR3 is TGTGCCAGCAGCTCTACAGCACTAGGACTAGCGGGGGGGCCGGAGTATTTT. The encoded protein is CASSSTALGLAGGPEYF. Based on the CDR3 plus reference TRBV7-9 and TRBJ2-3, the full variable domain is DTGVSQNPRHKITKRGQNVTFRCDPISEHNRLYWYRQTLGQGPEFLTYFQNEAQLEKSRLLSDRFSAERPKGSFSTLEIQRTEQGDSAMYLCASSSTALGLAGGPEYFGPGTRLTVL.

This clonotype was counted at least ten times. This chain uses TRBV21-1 with TRBJ1-5; the listed D gene, TRBD1, was not tested against the DNA. TRBV21-1 is shown as a pseudogene. The CDR3 length is 16 residues. This CDR3 reads CASSTGPGHINQPQHF. The CDR3 DNA reads TGTGCCAGCAGCACTGGGCCGGGACATATCAATCAGCCCCAGCATTTT.

CDR3 in DNA: TGTGCCAGCAGTCCCGGGACAGACCTATACGAGCAGTACGTC. It specifies CASSPGTDLYEQYV. The V gene is TRBV6-2 or TRBV6-3, the J gene TRBJ2-7, with 7 bases fitting TRBD1. Trimming took 5 bases from V and 4 from J; bases not matched to a gene: 8. The CDR3 contains 14 residues. From germline, CDR1 is MNHEY and CDR2 SVGEGT.

This clonotype was seen only a few times. CDR3 region: CASSVHNPSTDTQYF. As DNA, the CDR3 is TGCGCCAGCAGTGTTCACAATCCTAGCACAGATACGCAGTATTTT. The genes are TRBV10-2 and TRBJ2-3, with D uncertain. Trimming removed 4 bases from V and 0 bases from J, with 11 bases in between. CDR1 and CDR2 (germline): WSHSY, SAAADI. The CDR3 covers 15 residues.

This sequence joins TRBV15 and TRBJ2-3; 8 nucleotides line up with TRBD2. Germline trimming cut 4 bases from V and 5 bases from J; bases unmatched to any gene: 11. The CDR3 is made up of 16 amino acids. Germline V gives CDR1 LNHNV, CDR2 YYDKDF (reference sequence). The CDR3 region has the DNA TGTGCCACCAGCAAAGATCTGGCGGGGGGACGAGATACGCAGTATTTT. Translation: CATSKDLAGGRDTQYF. The complete variable domain, with remaining parts taken from reference TRBV15 and TRBJ2-3, reads DAMVIQNPRYQVTQFGKPVTLSCSQTLNHNVMYWYQQKSSQAPKLLFHYYDKDFNNEADTPDNFQSRRPNTSFCFLDIRSPGLGDTAMYLCATSKDLAGGRDTQYFGPGTRLTVL.

There are a few counts of this clonotype. The chain recombines TRBV7-9 with TRBJ2-7; possible D gene TRBD1, 5 bases. V was clipped by 3 bases and J by 2 bases, with 17 bases between them. The CDR3 is 16 amino acids. CDR1 and CDR2 (germline): SEHNR, FQNEAQ (reference sequence). As DNA, the CDR3 is TGTGCCAGCAGCTTTTTTGGACAAAGGGTAACCTACGAGCAGTACTTC. It is translated as CASSFFGQRVTYEQYF.

This sequence joins TRBV4-2 and TRBJ2-5, with D unresolved. This CDR3 is built from 14 residues. V lost 0 bases to trimming and J lost 2 bases, with 7 bases between them. Germline lookup yields CDR1 LGHNA and CDR2 YNFKEQ. The CDR3 region has the DNA TGTGCCAGCAGCCAAGATGGGAATCAAGAGACCCAGTACTTC. It codes for CASSQDGNQETQYF.

This clonotype occurred a few times. V is TRBV20-1 and J is TRBJ2-5; 8 nucleotides match TRBD2. This CDR3 has 12 residues. Trimming cost V 4 bases and J 2 bases; bases outside gene matches: 0. Germline assignment: CDR1 DFQATT and CDR2 SNEGSKA (reference sequence). CDR3 residues: CSATGGQETQYF. CDR3 sequence (DNA): TGCAGTGCTACGGGGGGGCAAGAGACCCAGTACTTC.

The chain combines TRBV6-6 with TRBJ2-4; no clear D. This CDR3 has 13 residues. Germline V gene data show CDR1 as MNHNY and CDR2 as SVGAGI (reference sequence). V lost 8 bases to trimming and J lost 1 base, with 9 bases between them. The CDR3 loop reads CASLPQAKNIQYF. The CDR3 DNA reads as TGTGCCAGCTTACCGCAGGCCAAAAACATTCAGTACTTC.

The chain is built from TRBV5-6 and TRBJ2-1; D not certain. V lost 0 bases, J lost 1 base, and 23 bases lay in between. CDR1 is SGHDT and CDR2 is YYEEEE in the germline V gene. CDR3 length equals 20 residues. CDR3 nucleotides: TGTGCCAGCAGCTTGGCCGCGCGTTCCCGTCTTGTCAGATCCTACAATGAGCAGTTCTTC. This encodes CASSLAARSRLVRSYNEQFF.